Given below is one T cell receptor beta chain in context. What this receptor recognizes is not known. No base quality values were provided; no much bigger clone lies one nucleotide off. TCRbeta CDR3 regions were amplified from genomic DNA using the immunoSEQ Assay, a bias-controlled multiplex PCR. The source study handled its data this way. Within the assay, amplification of reference gene primers was used to estimate how many nucleated cells each sample contained. To quantify the absolute abundance of each unique TCRbeta CDR3 rearrangement, sequence reads were collapsed and filtered. For each sample, productive Simpson clonality was calculated as the square root of Simpson's diversity index over productive rearrangements. In its TCRdb copy, this immuneACCESS table keeps in-frame sequences only and misses some clones. Where compared with another copy, unresolved V genes explain less than half of these, and the others have no known cause. V and J calls and clone size are as listed in that table; D and trimming were resolved from the DNA. For this sample there are some 120,000 clones; around four fifths appear just once. The top ten constitute 20% to 25% of the sample.

The collaborating institutions used their own protocols to collect whole blood in K2EDTA tubes. For TCRbeta analysis, collaborators shipped samples in one of three forms: frozen whole blood, isolated PBMCs, or DNA extracted from either of those sample types. This entry is derived from a study of blood T cell repertoires in COVID-19 (TCRdb year 2020). Looking at the study overall: The collaborator samples originated in the United States, Italy and Spain and spanned the acute and convalescent phases of COVID-19. The prospective study material was composed of cDNA or gDNA derived from T cells, B-cell-depleted T cells, or PBMCs. Deeply sampled blood TCRbeta repertoires from subjects exposed to, actively infected with, or recovered from COVID-19 were included in the dataset. The repertoires were made available in a free public database intended to serve as a resource for research on the immune response to SARS-CoV-2. The samples were drawn from the first 160 participants of the ongoing ImmuneRACE study and from roughly 1,300 subjects provided by 6 global collaborators. Nearly every sample came with metadata listing a de-identified subject ID, COVID-19 status, age in years and sex. Where HLA class I and class II types were available, the types were taken from metadata supplied by the sample provider, not from assay-based typing. Overall results and qualifications from the work: The amount of clinical and demographic metadata varied by source and participant and was provided uncurated.

V sheds 5 bases and J sheds 7 bases, leaving 16 bases between their ends. Taken from the germline V gene, the CDR1 and CDR2 loops are SGHRS and YFSETQ. From cysteine to phenylalanine, the CDR3 is 13 amino acids long. CDR3 DNA only is kept here, 39 bases in frame from base 1. The sample taken for sequencing was peripheral blood. This clonotype was sampled from a human donor in a cohort sampled during active COVID-19. The chain couples TRBV5-1 to TRBJ2-7, and TRBD2 may be the D gene, going by 5 matching bases. The base sequence is TGCGCCAGCAGACATGCCTCGGGGTATGAGCAGTACTTC. Translated, it reads CASRHASGYEQYF.